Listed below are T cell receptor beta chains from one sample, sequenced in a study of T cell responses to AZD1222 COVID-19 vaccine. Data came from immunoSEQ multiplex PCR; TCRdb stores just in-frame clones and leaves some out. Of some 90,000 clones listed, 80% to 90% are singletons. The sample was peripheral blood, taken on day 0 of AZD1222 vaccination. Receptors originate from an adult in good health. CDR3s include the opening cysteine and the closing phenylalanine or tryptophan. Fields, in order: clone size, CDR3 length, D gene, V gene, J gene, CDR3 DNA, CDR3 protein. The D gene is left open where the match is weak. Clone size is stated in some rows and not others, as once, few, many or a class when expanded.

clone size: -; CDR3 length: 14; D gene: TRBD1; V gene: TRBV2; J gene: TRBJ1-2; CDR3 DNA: TGTGCCAGCAGGGATATGCAACAGGGGCCCGGCTACACCTTC; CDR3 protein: CASRDMQQGPGYTF
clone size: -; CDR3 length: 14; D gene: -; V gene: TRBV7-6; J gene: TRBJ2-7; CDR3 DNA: TGTGCCAGCAGCCCCAGTACAGGGACCTACGAGCAGTACTTC; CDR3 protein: CASSPSTGTYEQYF
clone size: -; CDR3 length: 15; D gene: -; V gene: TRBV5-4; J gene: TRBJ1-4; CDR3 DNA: TGTGCCAGCAGCTTGGCAGCAACAACTAATGAAAAACTGTTTTTT; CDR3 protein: CASSLAATTNEKLFF
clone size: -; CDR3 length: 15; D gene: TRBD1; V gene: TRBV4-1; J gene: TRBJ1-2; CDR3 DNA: TGCGCCAGCACCCCCGGGACAGGGCTCAACTATGGCTACACCTTC; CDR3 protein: CASTPGTGLNYGYTF
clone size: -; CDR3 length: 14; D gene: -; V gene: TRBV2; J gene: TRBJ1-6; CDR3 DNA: TGTGCCAGCAGTGCCACAGGGATAGGTTCACCCCTCCACTTT; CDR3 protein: CASSATGIGSPLHF
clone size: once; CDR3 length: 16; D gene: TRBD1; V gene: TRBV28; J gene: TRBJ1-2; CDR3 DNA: TGTGCCAGCAGCTCCGTCCACCCGGGACAGCACTATGGCTACACCTTC; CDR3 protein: CASSSVHPGQHYGYTF
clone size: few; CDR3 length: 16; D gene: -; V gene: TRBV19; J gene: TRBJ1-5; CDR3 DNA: TGTGCCAGTAGTATAGGAGGCGGGGGGGGCAATCAGCCCCAGCATTTT; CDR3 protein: CASSIGGGGGNQPQHF
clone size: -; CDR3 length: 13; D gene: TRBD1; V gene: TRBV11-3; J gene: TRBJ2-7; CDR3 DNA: TGTGCCAGCAGCCGGGACAGCTCCTACGAGCAGTACTTC; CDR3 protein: CASSRDSSYEQYF
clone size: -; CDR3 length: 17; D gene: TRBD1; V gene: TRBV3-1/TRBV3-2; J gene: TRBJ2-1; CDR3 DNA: TGTGCCAGCAGCCAAGCCCAACAGGGGGTCCTTACGAATGAGCAGTTCTTC; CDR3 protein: CASSQAQQGVLTNEQFF
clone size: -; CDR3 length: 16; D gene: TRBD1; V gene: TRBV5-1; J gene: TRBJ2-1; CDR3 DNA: TGCGCCAGCAGCCCTGGACAGGGGGATCCCTACAATGAGCAGTTCTTC; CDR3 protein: CASSPGQGDPYNEQFF
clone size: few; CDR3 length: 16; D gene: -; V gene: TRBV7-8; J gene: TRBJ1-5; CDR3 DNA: TGTGCCAGCAGACGAACTCCGGGGGTAGACAATCAGCCCCAGCATTTT; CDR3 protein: CASRRTPGVDNQPQHF
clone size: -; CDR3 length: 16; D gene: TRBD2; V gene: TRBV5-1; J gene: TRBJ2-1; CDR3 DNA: TGCGCCAGCAGCATGGGACTAGCGGCCTCCTACAATGAGCAGTTCTTC; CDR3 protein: CASSMGLAASYNEQFF
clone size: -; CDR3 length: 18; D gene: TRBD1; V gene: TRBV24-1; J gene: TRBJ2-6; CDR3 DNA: TGTGCCACCAGTGATACAGGGGGAAGGAACTCTGGGGCCAACGTCCTGACTTTC; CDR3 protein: CATSDTGGRNSGANVLTF
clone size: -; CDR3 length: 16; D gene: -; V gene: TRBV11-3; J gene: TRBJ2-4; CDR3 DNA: TGTGCCAGCAGCTACTACCCAGGGTTTGCCAAAAACATTCAGTACTTC; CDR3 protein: CASSYYPGFAKNIQYF
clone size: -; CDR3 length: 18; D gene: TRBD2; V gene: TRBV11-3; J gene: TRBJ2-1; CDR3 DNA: TGTGCCAGCAGCGACGGGACCGTCCCGACTAGCGGCCACAATGAGCAGTTCTTC; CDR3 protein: CASSDGTVPTSGHNEQFF
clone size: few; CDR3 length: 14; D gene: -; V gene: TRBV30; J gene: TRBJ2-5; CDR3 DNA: TGTGCCTGGAGGAAGGGGGGGCTGGAGGAGACCCAGTACTTC; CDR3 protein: CAWRKGGLEETQYF
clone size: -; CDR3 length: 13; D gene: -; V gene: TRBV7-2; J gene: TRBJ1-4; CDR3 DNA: TGTGCCAGCAGCTTAGTTCCGAATGAAAAACTGTTTTTT; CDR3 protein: CASSLVPNEKLFF
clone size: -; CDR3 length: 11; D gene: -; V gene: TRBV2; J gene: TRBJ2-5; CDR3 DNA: TGTGCCAGCAGACTTGAAGGGACCCAGTACTTC; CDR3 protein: CASRLEGTQYF
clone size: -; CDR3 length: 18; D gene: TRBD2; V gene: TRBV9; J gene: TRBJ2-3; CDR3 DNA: TGTGCCAGCAGCGTATCCCTGACTAGCGGGAGGGCAACAGATACGCAGTATTTT; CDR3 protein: CASSVSLTSGRATDTQYF
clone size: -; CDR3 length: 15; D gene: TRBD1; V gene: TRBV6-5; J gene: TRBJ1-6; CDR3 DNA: TGTGCCAGCAGTCCCCAGGGGGGAGGCAGTTCACCCCTCCACTTT; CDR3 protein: CASSPQGGGSSPLHF
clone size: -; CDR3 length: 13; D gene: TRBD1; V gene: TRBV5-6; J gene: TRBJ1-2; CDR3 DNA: TGTGCCAGCAGCGAGACAGGGTTCGGGGGCTACACCTTC; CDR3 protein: CASSETGFGGYTF
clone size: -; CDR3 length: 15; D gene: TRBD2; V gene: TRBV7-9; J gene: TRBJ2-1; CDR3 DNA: TGTGCCAGCAGACAGACTAGCGGGAGTTCCAATGAGCAGTTCTTC; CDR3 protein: CASRQTSGSSNEQFF
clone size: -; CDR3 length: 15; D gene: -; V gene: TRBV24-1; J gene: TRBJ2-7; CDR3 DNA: TGTGCCACCAGTGATTCCCGAGGTATCTCCTACGAGCAGTACTTC; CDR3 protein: CATSDSRGISYEQYF
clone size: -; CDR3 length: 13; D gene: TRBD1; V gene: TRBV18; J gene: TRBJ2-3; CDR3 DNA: TGTGCCAGCTCAAGGACAGGGCCCGATACGCAGTATTTT; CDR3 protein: CASSRTGPDTQYF
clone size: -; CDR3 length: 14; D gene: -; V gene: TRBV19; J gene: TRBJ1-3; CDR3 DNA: TGTGCCAGTCGGTTTGGGGGGTCCGGAAACACCATATATTTT; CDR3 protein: CASRFGGSGNTIYF
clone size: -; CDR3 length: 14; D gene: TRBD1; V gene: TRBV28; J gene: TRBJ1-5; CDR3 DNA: TGTGCCAGCAGTACGACAGGGGGGCCTCAGCCCCAGCATTTT; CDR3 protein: CASSTTGGPQPQHF
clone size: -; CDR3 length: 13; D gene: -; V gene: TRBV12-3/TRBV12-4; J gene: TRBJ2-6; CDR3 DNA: TGTGCCAGCAGAACCCGCGGGGCCAACGTCCTGACTTTC; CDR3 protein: CASRTRGANVLTF
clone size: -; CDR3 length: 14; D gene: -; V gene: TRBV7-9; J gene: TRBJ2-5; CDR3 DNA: TGTGCCAGCAGCTGGTGGGGACGGCAAGAGACCCAGTACTTC; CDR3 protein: CASSWWGRQETQYF
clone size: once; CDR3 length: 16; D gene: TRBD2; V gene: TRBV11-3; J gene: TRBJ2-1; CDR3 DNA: TGTGCCAGCAGCTTAGGAGCTAGCGGGAACTACAATGAGCAGTTCTTC; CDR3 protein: CASSLGASGNYNEQFF
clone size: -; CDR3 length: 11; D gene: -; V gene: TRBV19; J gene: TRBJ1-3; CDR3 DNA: TGTGCCAGTAGTGAGGGTGGCACCATATATTTT; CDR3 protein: CASSEGGTIYF
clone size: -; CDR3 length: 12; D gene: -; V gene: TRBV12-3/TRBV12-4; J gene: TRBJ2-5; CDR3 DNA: TGTGCCAGCAGGGACTACCAAGAGACCCAGTACTTC; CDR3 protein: CASRDYQETQYF
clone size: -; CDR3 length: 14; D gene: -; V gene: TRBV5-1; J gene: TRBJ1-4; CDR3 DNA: TGCGCCAGCAGCTCCACAACGTCTACTGAAAAACTGTTTTTT; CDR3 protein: CASSSTTSTEKLFF
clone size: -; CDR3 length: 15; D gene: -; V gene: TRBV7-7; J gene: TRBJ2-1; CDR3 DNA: TGTGCCAGCAGCGTCGGGACGGTGGCCTACAATGAGCAGTTCTTC; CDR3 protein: CASSVGTVAYNEQFF
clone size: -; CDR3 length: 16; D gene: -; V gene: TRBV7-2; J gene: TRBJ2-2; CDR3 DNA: TGTGCCAGCAGCTCCTCCCTCCGGGACTCAACCGGGGAGCTGTTTTTT; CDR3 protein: CASSSSLRDSTGELFF
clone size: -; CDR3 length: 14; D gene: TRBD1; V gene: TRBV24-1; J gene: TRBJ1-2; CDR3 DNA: TGTGCCACCAGTGATCCCGGGACAGAATATGGCTACACCTTC; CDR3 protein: CATSDPGTEYGYTF
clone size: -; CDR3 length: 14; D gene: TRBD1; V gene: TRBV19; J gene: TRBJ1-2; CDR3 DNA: TGTGCCAGTACCCCACAGGGACAGGGGGCTGGCTACACCTTC; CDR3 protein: CASTPQGQGAGYTF
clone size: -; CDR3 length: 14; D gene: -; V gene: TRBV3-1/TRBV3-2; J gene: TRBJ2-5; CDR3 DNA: TGTGCCAGCAGCCAAGCGGGGACCGGGGAGACCCAGTACTTC; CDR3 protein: CASSQAGTGETQYF
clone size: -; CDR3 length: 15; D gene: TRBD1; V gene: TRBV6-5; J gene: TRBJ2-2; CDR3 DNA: TGTGCCAGCAGTCTGACAGGGGGAGGCACCGGGGAGCTGTTTTTT; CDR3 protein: CASSLTGGGTGELFF
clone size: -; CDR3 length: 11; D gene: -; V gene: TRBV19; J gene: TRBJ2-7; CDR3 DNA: TGTGCCAGTAGTACGGGTTACGAGCAGTACTTC; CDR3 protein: CASSTGYEQYF
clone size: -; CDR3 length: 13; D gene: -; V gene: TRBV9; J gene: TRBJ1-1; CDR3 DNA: TGTGCCAGCAGCGTAGGCCCTGTATCTGAAGCTTTCTTT; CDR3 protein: CASSVGPVSEAFF
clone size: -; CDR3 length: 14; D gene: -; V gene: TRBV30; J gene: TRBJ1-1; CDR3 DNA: TGTGCCCGCCAAGTTATGGTCAGATTCCCTGAAGCTTTCTTT; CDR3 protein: CARQVMVRFPEAFF
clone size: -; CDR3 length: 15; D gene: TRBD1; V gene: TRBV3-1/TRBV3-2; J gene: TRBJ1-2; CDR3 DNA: TGTGCCAGCAGCCAAGGAATGCAGGGGGCCTATGGCTACACCTTC; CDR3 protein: CASSQGMQGAYGYTF
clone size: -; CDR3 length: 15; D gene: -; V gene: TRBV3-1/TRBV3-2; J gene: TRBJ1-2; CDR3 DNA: TGTGCCAGCAGCCGGACAGCGATAGATAACTATGGCTACACCTTC; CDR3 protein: CASSRTAIDNYGYTF
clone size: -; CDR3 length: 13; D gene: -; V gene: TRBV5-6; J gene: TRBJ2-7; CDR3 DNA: TGTGCCAGCAGCCCGGTGGGCGGATACGAGCAGTACTTC; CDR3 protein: CASSPVGGYEQYF